This T cell receptor beta chain was documented in a study of blood T cell repertoires in COVID-19. As for the study in general: The analysed material was cDNA or gDNA that came from T cells, B-cell-depleted T cells, or PBMCs.

Generated by immunoSEQ multiplex PCR, the TCRdb table keeps only in-frame clones and is missing some. Seen here are 110,000 to 150,000 clones, roughly 78% observed once, and the top ten hold 3% to 4.5%. With 6 bases removed from V and 4 bases from J, the gap between germline ends came to 9 bases. This CDR3 comprises 11 residues. CDR1 is SQVTM, CDR2 ANQGSEA, per germline. This clone was recorded a few times. This clonotype originated in a man in his sixties with acute or convalescent COVID-19. The sample was peripheral blood. The chain recombines TRBV29-1 with TRBJ1-1; D may be TRBD1 (6 bases). The DNA for the CDR3 is TGCAGCGTGGCAGGGGTCACTGAAGCTTTCTTT. Its translation is CSVAGVTEAFF.